A single sample is the source of the 25 T cell receptor beta chains below, sequenced in a study of blood T cell repertoires in COVID-19. Some clones are missing from TCRdb's copy, which holds only in-frame ones; the method was immunoSEQ multiplex PCR. The sample carries tens of thousands of clones, about 80% recorded once. Sequences were obtained from peripheral blood. The receptors come from a human donor in a cohort sampled during active COVID-19.

The V gene is TRBV7-2, the J gene TRBJ2-2; TRBD2 matches 13 bases. The CDR3 is made up of 17 amino acids. CDR1 and CDR2 (germline): SGHTA, FQGNSA. V gave up 5 bases and J gave up 4 bases; unmatched junction bases: 7. The CDR3 sequence: CASSQLAGGPSTGELFF. DNA of the CDR3: TGTGCCAGCAGCCAACTAGCGGGGGGGCCGAGCACCGGGGAGCTGTTTTTT.

J is TRBJ2-7 and V is TRBV10-3, with 7 bases matching TRBD1. J was trimmed by 3 bases and V by 8 bases; bases with no gene match: 10. CDR3 length: 14 residues. Germline V lookup: CDR1 ENHRY, CDR2 SYGVKD. The CDR3 region has the DNA TGTGCCATCCAGCACACCCGGGACAGCTACGAGCAGTACTTC. Amino acids: CAIQHTRDSYEQYF.

This clone appeared a single time. The rearrangement joins TRBV11-3 to TRBJ1-3; D remains unclear. Deletions cut 1 base from V and 0 bases from J, with 7 bases between. The CDR3 runs to 15 residues. CDR1 and CDR2 (germline): SGHNT, YENEEA. The CDR3 DNA sequence: TGTGCCAGCAGCTTAGCCGCGGTCTCTGGAAACACCATATATTTT. It yields the protein CASSLAAVSGNTIYF.

This clone was seen once. This chain joins TRBV6-2 or TRBV6-3 and TRBJ2-5; TRBD1 is a possible D gene (5 bases). This CDR3 has 18 residues. The V end lost 0 bases, the J end lost 4 bases, and 21 bases lay between the germline ends. Per the germline V gene, CDR1 is MNHEY and CDR2 is SVGEGT. CDR3 sequence reads: CASSYSRNRPTGAETQYF. In DNA form, the CDR3 reads TGTGCCAGCAGTTACTCCCGGAACAGGCCTACTGGGGCAGAGACCCAGTACTTC.

The genes are TRBV5-1 and TRBJ2-5; 8 nucleotides line up with TRBD1. Germline V gene data show CDR1 as SGHRS and CDR2 as YFSETQ. The CDR3 is made up of 14 amino acids. V was pared by 4 bases and J by 5 bases, with 7 bases of the junction left unmatched. The CDR3 nucleotides read TGCGCCAGCAGCGGCCAGGGGGCGAGCGAGACCCAGTACTTC. This gives the protein CASSGQGASETQYF.

V is TRBV10-2 and J is TRBJ2-3; 8 bases are shared with TRBD2. Unmatched junction bases numbered 5, after V lost 6 bases and J lost 0 bases. The CDR3 loop spans 15 amino acids. Germline V gene lookup returns CDR1 WSHSY and CDR2 SAAADI. The CDR3 bases are TGCGCCAGCAGGACGGCGGGGGGTAGCACAGATACGCAGTATTTT. It encodes CASRTAGGSTDTQYF.

This clone turned up a few times. This rearrangement joins TRBV7-9 to TRBJ2-2, with 9 nucleotides matching TRBD1. The CDR3 runs to 17 residues. The V segment lost 5 bases and the J segment 5 bases; nucleotides outside the gene matches: 12. The germline V gene has CDR1 SEHNR and CDR2 FQNEAQ (reference sequence). The CDR3 loop is CASSRSGRGQGTGELFF. The CDR3 nucleotides read TGTGCCAGCAGCCGTTCGGGGAGAGGACAGGGGACCGGGGAGCTGTTTTTT.

V is TRBV6-6 and J is TRBJ2-5; 7 bases agree with TRBD1. V shed 4 bases and J 5 bases; nucleotides not matched to a gene: 13. The CDR3 is made up of 16 amino acids. The V gene's germline CDR1 is MNHNY and CDR2 SVGAGI (reference sequence). The CDR3 region is CASSLRHRDRPETQYF. In nucleotides, the CDR3 is TGTGCCAGCAGTTTACGCCACCGGGACAGACCCGAGACCCAGTACTTC.

On this clone: This sample includes further DNA sequences coding for the same CDR3. CDR3 nucleotide sequence: TGTGCCAGCTCACCGGACAGGAACTATGGCTACACCTTC. Translating it yields CASSPDRNYGYTF. V and J are TRBV18 and TRBJ1-2; 7 nucleotides align to TRBD1. Germline lookup yields CDR1 KGHSH and CDR2 LQKENI. V lost 3 bases, J lost 2 bases, and 0 bases stayed unmatched. This CDR3 contains 13 residues.

The chain employs TRBV28 and TRBJ2-7; D possibly corresponds to TRBD1 (5 bases). Trimming stripped 6 bases from V and 6 bases from J, with 18 bases between. Germline V CDR1 and CDR2: MDHEN, SYDVKM. This CDR3 is 14 amino acids long. In DNA form, the CDR3 reads TGTGCCAGCAGCCCTCTTAGGGGTGTGGGCGAGCAGTACTTC. Its translation is CASSPLRGVGEQYF.

The chain is built from TRBV18 and TRBJ2-1, with D unresolved. Trimming took 2 bases from V and 12 from J, leaving 17 bases between them. The germline CDR1 and CDR2 sequences are KGHSH and LQKENI. The CDR3 is 14 amino acids. This chain's CDR3 is CASSPVDQATRQFF. DNA for the CDR3: TGTGCCAGCTCACCAGTCGACCAGGCGACAAGGCAGTTCTTC.

CDR3 amino acids: CASSFQGGLYGYTF. The CDR3 nucleotides read TGTGCCAGCAGTTTTCAGGGCGGTCTCTATGGCTACACCTTC. V usage is TRBV27 and J usage is TRBJ1-2, with a weak D call TRBD1 (5 bases). The V gene's germline CDR1 is MNHEY and CDR2 SMNVEV (reference sequence). CDR3 length: 14 amino acids. The germline V and J ends were trimmed by 3 bases and 4 bases, with 12 bases remaining between them.

In DNA, the CDR3 is TGCGCCAGCAGCTTGTGGGCAGGTACCCCAGGAGAGCAGTACTTC. Residues: CASSLWAGTPGEQYF. The chain carries TRBV5-1 and TRBJ2-7; no firm D call. Between the trimmed V and J ends, which lost 1 base and 7 bases, there was a span of 18 bases. The CDR3 sequence is 15 residues long. Germline CDR1 SGHRS, CDR2 YFSETQ. The full variable domain, its missing parts supplied by reference TRBV5-1 and TRBJ2-7, is KAGVTQTPRYLIKTRGQQVTLSCSPISGHRSVSWYQQTPGQGLQFLFEYFSETQRNKGNFPGRFSGRQFSNSRSEMNVSTLELGDSALYLCASSLWAGTPGEQYFGPGTRLTVT.

This clone was observed a few times. The chain links TRBV11-2 to TRBJ2-2; weak D call: TRBD2 (5 bases). The CDR3 runs 15 residues. Per germline, CDR1 SGHAT and CDR2 FQNNGV. The ends were cut back, 5 bases at V and 4 bases at J, with 14 bases in the middle. CDR3 in DNA: TGTGCCAGCAGCCTTCTCCGGGGTAGCACCGGGGAGCTGTTTTTT. Its protein product is CASSLLRGSTGELFF.

This chain connects TRBV6-5 to TRBJ2-3, with TRBD1 identical over 11 bases. J lost 7 bases, V lost 8 bases, and 8 bases had no gene match. The CDR3 extends over 14 amino acids. Per germline, CDR1 MNHEY and CDR2 SVGAGI. The CDR3 is CASRLGQGANTQYF. The DNA for the CDR3 is TGTGCCAGCCGATTAGGACAGGGGGCGAATACGCAGTATTTT.

This clone was seen just once. The CDR3 DNA is TGTGCCAGCAGCTTAGCGTTGGGACTAGCGGGAGAGACCCAGTACTTC. Translated: CASSLALGLAGETQYF. This rearrangement joins TRBV7-8 to TRBJ2-5; 12 positions match TRBD2. V shed 0 bases, J shed 4 bases, and the junction held 3 bases outside the gene matches. CDR1 and CDR2 (germline): SGHVS, FQNEAQ. The CDR3 contains 16 residues. The full variable domain, in which reference TRBV7-8 and TRBJ2-5 provide the parts outside the CDR3, is GAGVSQSPRYKVAKRGQDVALRCDPISGHVSLFWYQQALGQGPEFLTYFQNEAQLDKSGLPSDRFFAERPEGSVSTLKIQRTQQEDSAVYLCASSLALGLAGETQYFGPGTRLLVL.

V and J are TRBV9 and TRBJ2-7, with a weak D call TRBD2 (6 bases). The length of the CDR3 is 14 residues. Germline loops: CDR1 SGDLS, CDR2 YYNGEE. The V and J ends lost 0 bases and 1 base respectively, with 8 bases between them. CDR3 DNA sequence: TGTGCCAGCAGCGTAGAAGGAGGGTCCTACGAGCAGTACTTC. Its translation: CASSVEGGSYEQYF. Looking up the rest from reference TRBV9 and TRBJ2-7 gives the full variable domain: DSGVTQTPKHLITATGQRVTLRCSPRSGDLSVYWYQQSLDQGLQFLIQYYNGEERAKGNILERFSAQQFPDLHSELNLSSLELGDSALYFCASSVEGGSYEQYFGPGTRLTVT.

The gene calls are TRBV19 and TRBJ2-3; D gene ambiguous. Trimming took off 0 bases at V and 0 bases at J, with 4 bases between the two ends. The germline CDR1 and CDR2 sequences are LNHDA and SQIVND (reference sequence). The CDR3 contains 14 residues. The CDR3 DNA follows: TGTGCCAGTAGTATAGATCCGAGCACAGATACGCAGTATTTT. This encodes CASSIDPSTDTQYF.

This clone was observed a handful of times. The gene calls are TRBV9 and TRBJ1-1, with TRBD1 as a possible D gene (5 bases). The CDR3 runs to 13 residues. The ends were cut back, 3 bases at V and 4 bases at J, with 10 bases in the middle. CDR1 SGDLS and CDR2 YYNGEE come from the germline V gene. The CDR3 DNA is TGTGCCAGCAGCGCCGGGGGGGGCACTGAAGCTTTCTTT. Translated, it gives CASSAGGGTEAFF.

V usage is TRBV18 and J usage is TRBJ1-2, with a tentative D call TRBD1 (6 bases). CDR3 size: 16 residues. CDR1 and CDR2 from the germline V gene are KGHSH and LQKENI. Trimming took 1 base from V and 8 from J, leaving 20 bases between them. The CDR3 nucleotides read TGTGCCAGCTCACCACTACCCGGGACAACCGGAGAGGGCTACACCTTC. This encodes CASSPLPGTTGEGYTF. The full variable domain, with the rest looked up from reference TRBV18 and TRBJ1-2, is NAGVMQNPRHLVRRRGQEARLRCSPMKGHSHVYWYRQLPEEGLKFMVYLQKENIIDESGMPKERFSAEFPKEGPSILRIQQVVRGDSAAYFCASSPLPGTTGEGYTFGSGTRLTVV.

This chain links TRBV1 with TRBJ1-2. TRBV1 is annotated as a pseudogene. This CDR3 comprises 12 residues. The CDR3 coding sequence is TGCACCAGCACCACGGTTAATTATGGCTACACCTTC. This encodes CTSTTVNYGYTF.

The chain joins TRBV7-2 to TRBJ1-5; D gene ambiguous. This CDR3 has 13 residues. CDR1 is SGHTA, CDR2 FQGNSA, per germline. V dropped 1 base and J dropped 3 bases, with 4 bases sitting between them. DNA of the CDR3: TGTGCCAGCAGCTTAGACTACAATCAGCCCCAGCATTTT. Protein: CASSLDYNQPQHF.

This chain joins TRBV7-8 and TRBJ1-2; D is unresolved. The germline CDR1 and CDR2 sequences are SGHVS and FQNEAQ. The CDR3 is made up of 12 amino acids. V was trimmed by 2 bases and J by 5 bases, leaving 6 bases between them. This CDR3 is CASSLTDYGYTF. The CDR3 DNA sequence: TGTGCCAGCAGCTTAACAGATTATGGCTACACCTTC.

The gene calls are TRBV5-6 and TRBJ1-3; weak D call: TRBD1 (5 bases). Per germline, CDR1 SGHDT and CDR2 YYEEEE. This CDR3 is built from 15 residues. Deletions cut 0 bases from V and 3 bases from J, with 10 bases between. The chain's CDR3 is CASSLAPGRGNTIYF. CDR3 sequence (DNA): TGTGCCAGCAGCTTGGCCCCAGGGCGTGGAAACACCATATATTTT.

The rearrangement links TRBV2 to TRBJ2-2, with D perhaps matching TRBD1 (5 bases). Germline-derived CDR1 and CDR2 are SNHLY and FYNNEI. CDR3 length: 13 residues. Trimming took off 7 bases at V and 2 bases at J, with 8 bases between the two ends. The CDR3 here is CASKQDNTGELFF. Written as DNA, the CDR3 is TGTGCCAGCAAACAGGACAACACCGGGGAGCTGTTTTTT.